Detailed here is one TCR beta chain. This specimen comes from a study of blood T cell repertoires in COVID-19. Study-wide context: COVID-19 samples from acute and convalescent phases originated in the United States, Italy and Spain.

Trimming left V 4 bases short and J 2 bases short, with 13 bases between. CDR3 size: 15 residues. Germline V gene data show CDR1 as SGHTS and CDR2 as YDEGEE. As handled by the study authors: How many nucleated cells were present was estimated from reference gene primer amplification. Generated by immunoSEQ multiplex PCR, the TCRdb table keeps only in-frame clones and is missing some. The V and J calls and clone size were taken over from that table, and D and trimming were inferred from the DNA. This sample has some 260,000 clones, with around 85% found just once. V and J are TRBV5-8 and TRBJ1-5; perhaps TRBD1 as D (5 bases). Sequenced material: peripheral blood. The clonotype comes from a woman aged 40 to 50 with active or convalescent COVID-19. The CDR3 DNA sequence: TGTGCCAGCAGCGCGGGGGATCTGGGCAATCAGCCCCAGCATTTT. Residues: CASSAGDLGNQPQHF.